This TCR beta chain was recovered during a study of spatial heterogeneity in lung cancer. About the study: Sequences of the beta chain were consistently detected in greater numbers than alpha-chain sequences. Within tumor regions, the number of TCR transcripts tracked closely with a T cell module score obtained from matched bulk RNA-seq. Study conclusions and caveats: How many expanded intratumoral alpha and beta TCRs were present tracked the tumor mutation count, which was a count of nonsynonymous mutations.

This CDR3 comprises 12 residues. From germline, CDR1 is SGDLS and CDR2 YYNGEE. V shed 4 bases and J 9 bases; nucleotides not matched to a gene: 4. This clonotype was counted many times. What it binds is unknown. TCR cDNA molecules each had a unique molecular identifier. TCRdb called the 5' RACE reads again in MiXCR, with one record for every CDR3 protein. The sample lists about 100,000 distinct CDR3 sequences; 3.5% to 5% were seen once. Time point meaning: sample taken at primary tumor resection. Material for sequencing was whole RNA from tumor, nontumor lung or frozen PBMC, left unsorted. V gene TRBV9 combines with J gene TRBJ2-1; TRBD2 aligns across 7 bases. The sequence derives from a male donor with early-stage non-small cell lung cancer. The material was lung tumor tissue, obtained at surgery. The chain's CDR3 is CASSRLASEQFF. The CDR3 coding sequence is TGTGCCAGCAGCCGACTAGCAAGTGAGCAGTTCTTC.